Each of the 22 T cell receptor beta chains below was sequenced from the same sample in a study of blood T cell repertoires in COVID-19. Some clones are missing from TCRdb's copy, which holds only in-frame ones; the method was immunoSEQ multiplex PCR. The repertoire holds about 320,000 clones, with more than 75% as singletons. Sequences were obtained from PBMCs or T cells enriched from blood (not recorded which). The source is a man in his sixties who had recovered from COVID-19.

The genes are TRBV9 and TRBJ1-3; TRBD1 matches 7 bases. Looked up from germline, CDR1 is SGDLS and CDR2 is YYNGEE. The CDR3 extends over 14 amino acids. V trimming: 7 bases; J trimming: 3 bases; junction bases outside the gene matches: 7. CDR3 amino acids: CASGTQGSGNTIYF. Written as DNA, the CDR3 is TGTGCCAGCGGGACACAGGGGAGTGGAAACACCATATATTTT.

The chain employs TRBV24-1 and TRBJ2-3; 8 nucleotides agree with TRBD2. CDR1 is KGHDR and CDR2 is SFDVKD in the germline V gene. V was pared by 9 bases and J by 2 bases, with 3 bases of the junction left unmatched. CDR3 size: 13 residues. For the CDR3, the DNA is TGTGCCACCGCGACTAGCGACACAGATACGCAGTATTTT. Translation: CATATSDTDTQYF.

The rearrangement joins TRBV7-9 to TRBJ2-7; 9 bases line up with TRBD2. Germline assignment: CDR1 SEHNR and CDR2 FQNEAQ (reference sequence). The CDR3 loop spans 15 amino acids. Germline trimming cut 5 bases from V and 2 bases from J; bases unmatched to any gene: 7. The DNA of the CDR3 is TGTGCCAGCAGCACGGGAGCGGGAGGCGCCTACGAGCAGTACTTC. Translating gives CASSTGAGGAYEQYF.

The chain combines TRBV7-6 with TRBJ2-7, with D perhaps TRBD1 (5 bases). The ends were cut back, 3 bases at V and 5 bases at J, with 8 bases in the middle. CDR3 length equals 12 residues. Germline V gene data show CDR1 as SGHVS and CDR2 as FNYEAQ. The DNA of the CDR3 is TGTGCCAGCAGCTTGGACACAGACGAGCAGTACTTC. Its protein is CASSLDTDEQYF.

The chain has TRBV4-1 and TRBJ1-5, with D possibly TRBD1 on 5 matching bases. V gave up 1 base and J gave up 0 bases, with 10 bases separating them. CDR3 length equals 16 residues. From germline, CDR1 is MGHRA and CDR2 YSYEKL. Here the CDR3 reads CASSQGGVVSNQPQHF. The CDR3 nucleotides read TGCGCCAGCAGCCAAGGGGGCGTAGTTAGCAATCAGCCCCAGCATTTT.

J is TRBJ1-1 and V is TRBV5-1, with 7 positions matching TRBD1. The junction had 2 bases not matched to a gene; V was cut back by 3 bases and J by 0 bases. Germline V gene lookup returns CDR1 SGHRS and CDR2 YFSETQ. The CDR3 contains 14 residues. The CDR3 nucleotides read TGCGCCAGCAGCTCGGGACAGTTGAACACTGAAGCTTTCTTT. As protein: CASSSGQLNTEAFF.

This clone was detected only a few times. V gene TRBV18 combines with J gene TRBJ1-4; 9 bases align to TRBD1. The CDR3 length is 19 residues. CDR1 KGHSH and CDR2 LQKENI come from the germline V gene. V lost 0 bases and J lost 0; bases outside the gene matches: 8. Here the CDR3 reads CASSPPGQGLLATNEKLFF. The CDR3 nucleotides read TGTGCCAGCTCACCACCGGGACAGGGCCTTTTGGCAACTAATGAAAAACTGTTTTTT.

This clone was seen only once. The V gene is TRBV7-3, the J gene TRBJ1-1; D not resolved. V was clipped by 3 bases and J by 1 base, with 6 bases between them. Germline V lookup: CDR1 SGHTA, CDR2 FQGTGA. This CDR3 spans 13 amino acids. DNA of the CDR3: TGTGCCAGCAGCTTTGAGCGGAACACTGAAGCTTTCTTT. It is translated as CASSFERNTEAFF.

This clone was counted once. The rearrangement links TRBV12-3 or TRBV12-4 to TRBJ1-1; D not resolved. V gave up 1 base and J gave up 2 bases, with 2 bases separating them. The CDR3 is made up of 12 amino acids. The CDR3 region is CASSLVNTEAFF. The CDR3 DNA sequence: TGTGCCAGCAGTTTAGTAAACACTGAAGCTTTCTTT.

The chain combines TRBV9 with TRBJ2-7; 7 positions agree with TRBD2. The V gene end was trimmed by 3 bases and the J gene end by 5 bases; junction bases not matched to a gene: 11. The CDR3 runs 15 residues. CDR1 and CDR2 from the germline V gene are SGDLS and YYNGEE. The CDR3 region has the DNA TGTGCCAGCAGCGAGGATGGGAGGGTGGTAGACGAGCAGTACTTC. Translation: CASSEDGRVVDEQYF.

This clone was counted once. The CDR3: CSASGSLYNEQFF. CDR3 bases: TGCAGTGCTAGTGGGAGCCTCTACAATGAGCAGTTCTTC. The V call is TRBV20-1, the J call TRBJ2-1; D may be TRBD2 (5 bases). Germline-derived CDR1 and CDR2 are DFQATT and SNEGSKA (reference sequence). V dropped 3 bases and J dropped 3 bases, with 9 bases sitting between them. The CDR3 has 13 residues.

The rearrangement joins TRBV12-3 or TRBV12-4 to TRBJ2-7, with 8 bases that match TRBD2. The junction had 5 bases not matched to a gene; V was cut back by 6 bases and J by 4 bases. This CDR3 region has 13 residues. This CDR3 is CASRTGLVYEQYF. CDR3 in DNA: TGTGCCAGCAGGACGGGACTAGTATACGAGCAGTACTTC.

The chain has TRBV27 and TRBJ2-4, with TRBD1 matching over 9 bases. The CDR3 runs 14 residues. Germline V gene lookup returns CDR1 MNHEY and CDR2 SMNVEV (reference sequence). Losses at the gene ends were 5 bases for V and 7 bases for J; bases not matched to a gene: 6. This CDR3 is CASSRGGQGNIQYF. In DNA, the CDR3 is TGTGCCAGCAGTCGCGGCGGACAGGGGAACATTCAGTACTTC.

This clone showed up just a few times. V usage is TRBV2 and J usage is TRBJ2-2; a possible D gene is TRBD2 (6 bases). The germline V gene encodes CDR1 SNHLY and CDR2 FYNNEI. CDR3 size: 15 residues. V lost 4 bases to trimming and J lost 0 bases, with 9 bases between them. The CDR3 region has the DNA TGTGCCAGCAGTGTATGGACTACGAACACCGGGGAGCTGTTTTTT. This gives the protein CASSVWTTNTGELFF.

The CDR3, as DNA: TGTGCCAGCAGCTCAGAGGGGAGGCAAGAGACCCAGTACTTC. Translated, it gives CASSSEGRQETQYF. The chain joins TRBV7-9 to TRBJ2-5; tentatively, D is TRBD2 (6 bases). The V gene's germline CDR1 is SEHNR and CDR2 FQNEAQ (reference sequence). With 4 bases removed from V and 2 bases from J, the gap between germline ends came to 11 bases. The CDR3 covers 14 residues.

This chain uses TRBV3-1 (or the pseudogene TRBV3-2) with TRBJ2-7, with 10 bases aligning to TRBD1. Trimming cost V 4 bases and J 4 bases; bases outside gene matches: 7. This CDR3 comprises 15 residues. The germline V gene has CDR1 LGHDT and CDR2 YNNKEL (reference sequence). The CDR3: CASSRVTGGSYEQYF. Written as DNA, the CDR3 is TGTGCCAGCAGCCGGGTGACAGGGGGCTCATACGAGCAGTACTTC.

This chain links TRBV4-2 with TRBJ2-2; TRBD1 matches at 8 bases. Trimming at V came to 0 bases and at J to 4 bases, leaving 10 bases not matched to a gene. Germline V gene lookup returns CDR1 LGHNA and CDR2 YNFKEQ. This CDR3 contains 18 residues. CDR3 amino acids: CASSQEGGGRGLTGELFF. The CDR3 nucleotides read TGTGCCAGCAGCCAAGAGGGTGGGGGCAGGGGGCTCACCGGGGAGCTGTTTTTT.

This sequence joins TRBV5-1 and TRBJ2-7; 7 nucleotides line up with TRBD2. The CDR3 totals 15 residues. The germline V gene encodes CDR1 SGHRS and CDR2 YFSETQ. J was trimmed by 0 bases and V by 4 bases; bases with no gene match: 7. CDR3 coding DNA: TGCGCCAGCAGCCCGGGACTAACAAGCTCCTACGAGCAGTACTTC. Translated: CASSPGLTSSYEQYF.

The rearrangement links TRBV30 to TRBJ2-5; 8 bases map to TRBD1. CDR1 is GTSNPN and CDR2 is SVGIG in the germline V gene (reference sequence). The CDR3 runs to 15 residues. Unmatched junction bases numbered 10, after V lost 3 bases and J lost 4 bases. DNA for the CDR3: TGTGCCTGGAGCCCAGGGGGCTATTCTGGAGAGACCCAGTACTTC. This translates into CAWSPGGYSGETQYF.

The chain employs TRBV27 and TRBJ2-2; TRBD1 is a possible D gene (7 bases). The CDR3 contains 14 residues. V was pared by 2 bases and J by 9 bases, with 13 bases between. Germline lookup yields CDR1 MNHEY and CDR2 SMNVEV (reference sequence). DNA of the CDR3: TGTGCCAGCAGTTTAAGACAGGGAGGTTGGGAGCTGTTTTTT. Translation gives CASSLRQGGWELFF.

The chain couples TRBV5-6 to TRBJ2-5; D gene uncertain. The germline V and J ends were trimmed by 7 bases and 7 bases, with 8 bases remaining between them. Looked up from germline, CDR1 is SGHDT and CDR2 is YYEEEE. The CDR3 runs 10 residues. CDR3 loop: CASSPGTQYF. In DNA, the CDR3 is TGTGCCAGCTCTCCAGGGACCCAGTACTTC.

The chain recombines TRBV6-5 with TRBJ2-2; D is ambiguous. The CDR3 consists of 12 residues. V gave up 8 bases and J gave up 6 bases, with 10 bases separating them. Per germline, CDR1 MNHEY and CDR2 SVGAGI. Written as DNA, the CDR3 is TGTGCCAGCTCGGAGTGGGCCGGGGAGCTGTTTTTT. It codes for CASSEWAGELFF.